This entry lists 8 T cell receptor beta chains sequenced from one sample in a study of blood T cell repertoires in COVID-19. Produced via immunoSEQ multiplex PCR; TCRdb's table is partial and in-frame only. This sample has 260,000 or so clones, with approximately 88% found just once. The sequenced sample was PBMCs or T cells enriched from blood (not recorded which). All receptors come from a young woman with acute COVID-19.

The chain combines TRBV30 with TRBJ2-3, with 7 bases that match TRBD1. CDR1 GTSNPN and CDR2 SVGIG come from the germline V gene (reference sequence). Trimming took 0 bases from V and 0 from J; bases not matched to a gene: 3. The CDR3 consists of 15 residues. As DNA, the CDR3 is TGTGCCTGGAGTGTAGACAGGGCTAGCACAGATACGCAGTATTTT. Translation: CAWSVDRASTDTQYF.

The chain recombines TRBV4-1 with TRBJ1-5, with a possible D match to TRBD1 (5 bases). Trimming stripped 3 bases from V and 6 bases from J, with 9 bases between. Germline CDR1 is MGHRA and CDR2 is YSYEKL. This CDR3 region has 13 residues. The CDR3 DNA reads TGCGCCAGCAGCCAGGGGGGGAGTCAGCCCCAGCATTTT. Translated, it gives CASSQGGSQPQHF.

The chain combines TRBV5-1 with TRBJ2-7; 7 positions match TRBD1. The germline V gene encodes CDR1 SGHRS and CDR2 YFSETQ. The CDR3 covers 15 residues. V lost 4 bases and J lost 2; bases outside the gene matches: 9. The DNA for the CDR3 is TGCGCCAGCAGCACCGGGACAGACTACACCTACGAGCAGTACTTC. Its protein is CASSTGTDYTYEQYF.

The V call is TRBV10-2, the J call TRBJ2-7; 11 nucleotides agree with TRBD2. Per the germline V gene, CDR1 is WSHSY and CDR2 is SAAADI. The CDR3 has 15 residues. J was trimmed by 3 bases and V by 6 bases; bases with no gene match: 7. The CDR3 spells CASSGGGTSGYEQYF. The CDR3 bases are TGCGCCAGCAGCGGAGGGGGGACTAGCGGCTACGAGCAGTACTTC.

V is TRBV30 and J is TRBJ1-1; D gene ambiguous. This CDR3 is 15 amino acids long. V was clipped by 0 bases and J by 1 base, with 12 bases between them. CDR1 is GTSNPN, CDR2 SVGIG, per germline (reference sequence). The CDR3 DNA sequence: TGTGCCTGGAGTGTATTTACCGGGGAGAACACTGAAGCTTTCTTT. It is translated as CAWSVFTGENTEAFF.

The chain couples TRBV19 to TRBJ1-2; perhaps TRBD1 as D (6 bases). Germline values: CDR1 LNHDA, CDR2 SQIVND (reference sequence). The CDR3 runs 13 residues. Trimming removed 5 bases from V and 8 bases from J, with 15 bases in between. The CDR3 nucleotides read TGTGCCAGTAGTCAGATCCGGCAGGGGGGCTACACCTTC. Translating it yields CASSQIRQGGYTF.

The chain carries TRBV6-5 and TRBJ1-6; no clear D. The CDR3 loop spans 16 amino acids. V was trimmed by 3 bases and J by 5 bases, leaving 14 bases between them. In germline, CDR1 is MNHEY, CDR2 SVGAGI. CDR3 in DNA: TGTGCCAGCAGTTATATCCAACCCGGGGATAATTCACCCCTCCACTTT. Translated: CASSYIQPGDNSPLHF.

Here the CDR3 reads CAITPGQENEQFF. The CDR3 bases are TGTGCCATCACTCCGGGACAGGAAAATGAGCAGTTCTTC. The V and J genes are TRBV10-3 and TRBJ2-1; 8 nucleotides line up with TRBD1. Germline assignment: CDR1 ENHRY and CDR2 SYGVKD. V lost 7 bases and J lost 7; bases outside the gene matches: 6. This CDR3 is 13 amino acids long.